This TCR beta chain was retrieved from a study of OX40 agonist ivuxolimab in advanced cancers. Study summary: Patients with prior anti-PD-1, anti-PD-L1 or anti-CTLA-4 therapy were eligible; approximately 40% had some.

Between the trimmed V and J ends, which lost 4 bases and 0 bases, there was a span of 12 bases. Germline loops: CDR1 LNHDA, CDR2 SQIVND (reference sequence). This CDR3 region has 15 residues. Study-level results: The study found among the lowest clonal expansion in partial responders at 0.1-3.0 mg/kg. By week 6 at 0.1 to 3.0 mg/kg, blood CD4+ and CD8+ T cells had expanded clonally.

With regard to this clone: Its antigen is still unknown.

Sequencing was performed with immunoSEQ multiplex PCR; in TCRdb, only in-frame clones are kept and a portion is missing. The data contain around 47,000 clones, about 80% of them singletons. The receptor was derived from an adult with an advanced solid tumor such as melanoma, head and neck, liver or kidney cancer. The source was CD4+ or CD8+ T cells sorted from blood, collected in a trial of the OX40 agonist ivuxolimab. V gene TRBV19 combines with J gene TRBJ1-2; D ambiguous. The CDR3 protein is CASSTWTDPNYGYTF. For the CDR3, the DNA is TGTGCCAGTAGTACCTGGACGGATCCTAACTATGGCTACACCTTC.